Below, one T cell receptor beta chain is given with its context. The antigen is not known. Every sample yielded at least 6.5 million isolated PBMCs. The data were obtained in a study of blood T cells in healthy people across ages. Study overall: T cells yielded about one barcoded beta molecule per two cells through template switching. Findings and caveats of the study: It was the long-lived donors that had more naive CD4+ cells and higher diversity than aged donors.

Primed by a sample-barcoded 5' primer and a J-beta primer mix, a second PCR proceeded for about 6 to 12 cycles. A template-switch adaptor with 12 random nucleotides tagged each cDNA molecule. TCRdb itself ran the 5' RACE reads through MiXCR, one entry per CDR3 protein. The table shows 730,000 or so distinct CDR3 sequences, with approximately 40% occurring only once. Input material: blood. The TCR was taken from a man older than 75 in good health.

CDR3 in amino acids: CASSYSVSGAVEQFF. The DNA for the CDR3 is TGTGCCAGCAGTTACTCAGTCTCGGGGGCTGTAGAGCAGTTCTTC. The chain carries TRBV6-2 or TRBV6-3 and TRBJ2-1, with D perhaps TRBD1 or TRBD2 (6 bases each). V was clipped by 0 bases and J by 10 bases, with 16 bases between them. In germline, CDR1 is MNHEY, CDR2 SVGEGT. This CDR3 has 15 amino acids.